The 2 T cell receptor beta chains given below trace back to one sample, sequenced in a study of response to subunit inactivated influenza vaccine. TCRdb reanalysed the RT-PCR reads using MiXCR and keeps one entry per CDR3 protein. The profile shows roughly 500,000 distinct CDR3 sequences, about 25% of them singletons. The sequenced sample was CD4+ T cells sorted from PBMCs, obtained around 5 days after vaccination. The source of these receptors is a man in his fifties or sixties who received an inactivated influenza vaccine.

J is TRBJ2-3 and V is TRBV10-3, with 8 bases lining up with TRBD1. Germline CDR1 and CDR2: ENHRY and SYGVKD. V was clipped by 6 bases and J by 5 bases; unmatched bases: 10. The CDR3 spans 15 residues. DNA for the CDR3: TGTGCCATCAGGCAGGACAGGGCATCGAAAGATACGCAGTATTTT. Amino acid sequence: CAIRQDRASKDTQYF.

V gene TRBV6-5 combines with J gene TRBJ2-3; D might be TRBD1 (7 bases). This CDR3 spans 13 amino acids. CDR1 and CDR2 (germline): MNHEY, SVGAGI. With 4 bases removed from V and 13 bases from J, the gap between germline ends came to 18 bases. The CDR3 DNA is TGTGCCAGCAGTTCTCCAGGGGGGCGGTTGAAGTATTTT. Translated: CASSSPGGRLKYF.